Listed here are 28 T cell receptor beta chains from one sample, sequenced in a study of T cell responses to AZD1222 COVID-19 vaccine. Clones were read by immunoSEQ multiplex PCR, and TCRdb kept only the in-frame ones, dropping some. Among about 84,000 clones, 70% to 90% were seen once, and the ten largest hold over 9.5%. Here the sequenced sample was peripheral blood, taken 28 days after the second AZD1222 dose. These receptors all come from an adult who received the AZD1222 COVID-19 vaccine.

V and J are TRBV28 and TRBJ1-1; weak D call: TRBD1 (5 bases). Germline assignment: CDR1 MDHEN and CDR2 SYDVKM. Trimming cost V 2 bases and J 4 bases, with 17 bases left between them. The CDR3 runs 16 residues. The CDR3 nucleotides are TGTGCCAGCAGTTTAGTTAGGGGCAGGTTTGTCACTGAAGCTTTCTTT. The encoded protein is CASSLVRGRFVTEAFF.

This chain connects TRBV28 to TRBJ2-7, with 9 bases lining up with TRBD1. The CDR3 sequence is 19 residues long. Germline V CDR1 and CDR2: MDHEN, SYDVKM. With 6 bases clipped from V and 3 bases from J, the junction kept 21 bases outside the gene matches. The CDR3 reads CASSPPASGTGMFGYEQYF. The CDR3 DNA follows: TGTGCCAGCAGCCCTCCGGCGTCCGGGACAGGGATGTTTGGCTACGAGCAGTACTTC.

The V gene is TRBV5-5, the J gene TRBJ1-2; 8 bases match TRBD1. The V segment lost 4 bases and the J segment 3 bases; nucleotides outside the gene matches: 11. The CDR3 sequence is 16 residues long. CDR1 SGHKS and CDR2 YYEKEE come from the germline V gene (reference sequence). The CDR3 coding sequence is TGTGCCAGCAGCCTTTCGTGGACAGGGATGGACTATGGCTACACCTTC. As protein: CASSLSWTGMDYGYTF.

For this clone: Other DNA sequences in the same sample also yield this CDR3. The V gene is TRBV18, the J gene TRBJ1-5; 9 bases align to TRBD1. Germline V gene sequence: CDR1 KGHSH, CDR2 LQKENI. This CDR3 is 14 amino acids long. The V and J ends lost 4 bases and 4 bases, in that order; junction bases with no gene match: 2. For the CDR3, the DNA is TGTGCCAGCTCACGGGACAGGGATAATCAGCCCCAGCATTTT. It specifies CASSRDRDNQPQHF.

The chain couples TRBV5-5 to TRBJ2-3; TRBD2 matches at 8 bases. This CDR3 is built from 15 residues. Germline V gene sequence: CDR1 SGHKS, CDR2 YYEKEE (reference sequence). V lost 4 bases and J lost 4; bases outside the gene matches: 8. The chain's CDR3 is CASSGLGGGPDTQYF. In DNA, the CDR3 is TGTGCCAGCAGCGGATTAGGCGGGGGGCCAGATACGCAGTATTTT. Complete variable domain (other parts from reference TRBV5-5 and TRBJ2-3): DAGVTQSPTHLIKTRGQQVTLRCSPISGHKSVSWYQQVLGQGPQFIFQYYEKEERGRGNFPDRFSARQFPNYSSELNVNALLLGDSALYLCASSGLGGGPDTQYFGPGTRLTVL.

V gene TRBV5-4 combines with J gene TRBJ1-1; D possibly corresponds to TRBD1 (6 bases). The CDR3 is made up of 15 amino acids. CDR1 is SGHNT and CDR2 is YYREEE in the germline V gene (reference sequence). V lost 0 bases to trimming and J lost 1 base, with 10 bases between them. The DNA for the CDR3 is TGTGCCAGCAGCTTGGGCAGGGGACGGAACACTGAAGCTTTCTTT. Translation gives CASSLGRGRNTEAFF.

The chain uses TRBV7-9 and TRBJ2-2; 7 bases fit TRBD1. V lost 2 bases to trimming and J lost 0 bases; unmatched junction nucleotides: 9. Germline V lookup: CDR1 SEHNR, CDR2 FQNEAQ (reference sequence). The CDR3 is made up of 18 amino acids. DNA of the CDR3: TGTGCCAGCAGCTTACGATTCGGGCAGGGGGCGAACACCGGGGAGCTGTTTTTT. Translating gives CASSLRFGQGANTGELFF.

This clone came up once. The CDR3 DNA sequence: TGTGCCAGCAGGGATACAGGGGCGGGTGAAAAACTGTTTTTT. Its protein product is CASRDTGAGEKLFF. The chain joins TRBV6-5 to TRBJ1-4, with 7 bases identical to TRBD1. Germline V gene data show CDR1 as MNHEY and CDR2 as SVGAGI. The CDR3 extends over 14 amino acids. The ends lost 6 bases at V and 7 bases at J; junction bases unmatched: 8.

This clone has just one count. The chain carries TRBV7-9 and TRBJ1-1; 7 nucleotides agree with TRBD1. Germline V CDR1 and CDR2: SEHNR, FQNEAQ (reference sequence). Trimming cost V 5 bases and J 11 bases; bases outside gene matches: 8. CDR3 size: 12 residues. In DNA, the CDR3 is TGTGCCAGCAGCCTCGTGGGACAGCTGGCTTTCTTT. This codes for CASSLVGQLAFF.

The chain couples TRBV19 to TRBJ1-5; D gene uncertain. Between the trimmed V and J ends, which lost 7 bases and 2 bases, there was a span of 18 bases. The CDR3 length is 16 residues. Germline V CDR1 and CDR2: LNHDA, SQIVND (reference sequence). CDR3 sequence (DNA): TGTGCCAGTACTACCTCGGCAGGAATGGGCAATCAGCCCCAGCATTTT. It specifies CASTTSAGMGNQPQHF.

The CDR3 here is CASSQRRHNQPQHF. The CDR3 coding sequence is TGTGCCAGCAGCCAAAGACGTCACAATCAGCCCCAGCATTTT. J is TRBJ1-5 and V is TRBV21-1. TRBV21-1 is an annotated pseudogene. The CDR3 sequence is 14 residues long.

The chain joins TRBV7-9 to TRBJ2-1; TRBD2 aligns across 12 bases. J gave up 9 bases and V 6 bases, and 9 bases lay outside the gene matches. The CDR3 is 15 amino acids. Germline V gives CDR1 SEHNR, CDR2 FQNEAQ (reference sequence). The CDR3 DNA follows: TGTGCCAGCAGACGGTCTAGCGGGGGGGCAGGTGAGCAGTTCTTC. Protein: CASRRSSGGAGEQFF.

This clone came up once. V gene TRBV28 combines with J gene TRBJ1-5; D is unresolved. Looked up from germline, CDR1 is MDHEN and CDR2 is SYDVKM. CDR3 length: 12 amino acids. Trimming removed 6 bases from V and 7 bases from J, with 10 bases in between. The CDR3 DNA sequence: TGTGCCAGCAGGGGTGGAGGCCAGCCCCAGCATTTT. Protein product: CASRGGGQPQHF.

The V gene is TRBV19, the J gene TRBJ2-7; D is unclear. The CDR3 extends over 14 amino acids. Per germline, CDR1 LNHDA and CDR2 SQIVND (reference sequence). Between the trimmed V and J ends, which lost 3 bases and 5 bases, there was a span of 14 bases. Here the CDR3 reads CASSMAGRKDEQYF. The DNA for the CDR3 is TGTGCCAGTAGTATGGCAGGCCGAAAGGACGAGCAGTACTTC.

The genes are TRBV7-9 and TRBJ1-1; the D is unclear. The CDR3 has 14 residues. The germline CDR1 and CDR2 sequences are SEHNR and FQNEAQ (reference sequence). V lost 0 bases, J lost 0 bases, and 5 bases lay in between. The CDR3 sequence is CASSLAAVNTEAFF. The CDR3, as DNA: TGTGCCAGCAGCTTAGCTGCTGTGAACACTGAAGCTTTCTTT.

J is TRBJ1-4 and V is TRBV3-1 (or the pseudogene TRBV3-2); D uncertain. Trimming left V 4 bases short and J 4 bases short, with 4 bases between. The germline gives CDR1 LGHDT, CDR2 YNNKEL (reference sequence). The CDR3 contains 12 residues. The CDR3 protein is CASSPFNEKLFF. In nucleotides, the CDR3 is TGTGCCAGCAGCCCTTTTAATGAAAAACTGTTTTTT.

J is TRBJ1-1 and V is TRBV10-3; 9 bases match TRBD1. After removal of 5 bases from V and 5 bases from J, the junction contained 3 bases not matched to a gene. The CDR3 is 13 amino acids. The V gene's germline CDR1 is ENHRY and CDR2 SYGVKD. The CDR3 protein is CAISPGQGTEAFF. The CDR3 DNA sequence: TGTGCCATCAGTCCGGGACAGGGAACTGAAGCTTTCTTT.

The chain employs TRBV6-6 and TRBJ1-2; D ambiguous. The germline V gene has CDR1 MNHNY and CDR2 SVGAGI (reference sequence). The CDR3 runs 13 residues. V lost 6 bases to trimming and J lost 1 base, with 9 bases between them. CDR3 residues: CASSPAGNYGYTF. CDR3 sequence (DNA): TGTGCCAGCAGCCCCGCGGGTAACTATGGCTACACCTTC.

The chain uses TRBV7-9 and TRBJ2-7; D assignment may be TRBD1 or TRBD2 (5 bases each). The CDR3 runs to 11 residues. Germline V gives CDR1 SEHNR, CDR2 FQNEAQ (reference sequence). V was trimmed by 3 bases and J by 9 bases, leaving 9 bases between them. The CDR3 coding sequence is TGTGCCAGCAGCTTCGAGGGGACGCAGTACTTC. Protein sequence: CASSFEGTQYF.

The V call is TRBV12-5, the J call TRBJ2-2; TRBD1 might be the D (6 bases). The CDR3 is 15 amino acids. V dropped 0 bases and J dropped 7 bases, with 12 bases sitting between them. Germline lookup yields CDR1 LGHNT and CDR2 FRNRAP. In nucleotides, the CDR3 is TGTGCTAGTGGTTTGGTACAGGGATTTGTCGGGGAGCTGTTTTTT. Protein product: CASGLVQGFVGELFF.

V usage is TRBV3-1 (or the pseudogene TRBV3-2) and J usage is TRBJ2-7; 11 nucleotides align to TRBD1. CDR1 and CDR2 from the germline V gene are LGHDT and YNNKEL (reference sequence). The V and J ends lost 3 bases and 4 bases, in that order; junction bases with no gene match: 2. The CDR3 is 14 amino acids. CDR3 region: CASSHGQGAYEQYF. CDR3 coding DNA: TGTGCCAGCAGCCATGGACAGGGGGCATACGAGCAGTACTTC.

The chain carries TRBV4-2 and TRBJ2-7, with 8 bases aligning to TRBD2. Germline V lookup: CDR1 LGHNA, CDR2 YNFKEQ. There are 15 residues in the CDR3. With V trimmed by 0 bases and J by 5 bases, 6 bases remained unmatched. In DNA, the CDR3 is TGTGCCAGCAGCCAAGAGACCGGGACTAGTAACGAGCAGTACTTC. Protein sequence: CASSQETGTSNEQYF.

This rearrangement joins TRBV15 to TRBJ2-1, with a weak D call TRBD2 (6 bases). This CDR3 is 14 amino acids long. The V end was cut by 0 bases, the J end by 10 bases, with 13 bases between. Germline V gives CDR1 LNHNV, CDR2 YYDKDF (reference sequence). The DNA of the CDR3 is TGTGCCACCAGCAGAGATAAGGCGGGGCGGGAGCAGTTCTTC. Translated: CATSRDKAGREQFF.

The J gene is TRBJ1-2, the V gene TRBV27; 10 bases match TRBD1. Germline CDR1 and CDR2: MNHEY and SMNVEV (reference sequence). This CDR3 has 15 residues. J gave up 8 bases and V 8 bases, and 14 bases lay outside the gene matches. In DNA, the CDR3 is TGTGCCAGCTATGGACAGGGGGGCGGTCGGGAAGGCTACACCTTC. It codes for CASYGQGGGREGYTF.

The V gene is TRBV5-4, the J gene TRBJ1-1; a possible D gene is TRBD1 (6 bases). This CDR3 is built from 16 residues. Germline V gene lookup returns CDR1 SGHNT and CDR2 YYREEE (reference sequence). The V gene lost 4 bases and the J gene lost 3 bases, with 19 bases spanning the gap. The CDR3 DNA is TGTGCCAGCAGCGTCGGAGGGGGAGGGCAATACACTGAAGCTTTCTTT. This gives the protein CASSVGGGGQYTEAFF.

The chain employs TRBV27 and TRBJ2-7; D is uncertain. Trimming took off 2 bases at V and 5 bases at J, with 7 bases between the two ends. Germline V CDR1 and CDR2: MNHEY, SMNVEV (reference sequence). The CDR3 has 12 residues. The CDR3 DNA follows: TGTGCCAGCAGTTTAGGGCGCGACGAGCAGTACTTC. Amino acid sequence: CASSLGRDEQYF.

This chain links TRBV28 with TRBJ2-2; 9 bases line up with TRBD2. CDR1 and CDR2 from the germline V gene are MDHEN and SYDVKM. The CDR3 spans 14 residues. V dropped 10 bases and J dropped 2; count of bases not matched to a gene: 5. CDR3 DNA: TGTGCCACAGATAGCGGGGGAAACACCGGGGAGCTGTTTTTT. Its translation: CATDSGGNTGELFF. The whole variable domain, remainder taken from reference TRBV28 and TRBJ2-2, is DVKVTQSSRYLVKRTGEKVFLECVQDMDHENMFWYRQDPGLGLRLIYFSYDVKMKEKGDIPEGYSVSREKKERFSLILESASTNQTSMYLCATDSGGNTGELFFGEGSRLTVL.

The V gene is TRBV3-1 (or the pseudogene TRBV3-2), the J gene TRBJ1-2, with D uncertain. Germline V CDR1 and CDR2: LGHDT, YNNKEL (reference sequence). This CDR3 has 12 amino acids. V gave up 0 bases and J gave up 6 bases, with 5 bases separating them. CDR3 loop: CASSQEGHGYTF. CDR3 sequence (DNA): TGTGCCAGCAGCCAAGAAGGACATGGCTACACCTTC.